These T cell receptor beta chains were read from a single sample in a study of cytomegalovirus exposure and HLA in healthy donors. Method: immunoSEQ multiplex PCR; TCRdb's copy keeps in-frame clones and lacks some. The sample yields 96,000 or so clones, around 79% seen once. The sequencing sample was made of PBMCs. Receptors were obtained from a female donor in good health and CMV-seropositive. Each CDR3 is given with its conserved first and last residue. Each record gives: V gene, D gene, clone size, J gene, CDR3 DNA, CDR3 protein. A D gene is named only where the DNA matches it firmly. Clone sizes are given selectively: once, few, many, or a class where the clone is expanded.

v_gene: TRBV7-9; d_gene: NA; abundance: NA; j_gene: TRBJ1-2; CDR3nt: TGTGCCAGCAGCTTAGGGCAAAACTATGGCTACACCTTC; CDR3aa: CASSLGQNYGYTF
v_gene: TRBV9; d_gene: TRBD2; abundance: NA; j_gene: TRBJ2-5; CDR3nt: TGTGCCAGCAGCGCGAGAGGATCGGGGGCCACGGCGGGAGGCCCCCCCGAGACCCAGTACTTC; CDR3aa: CASSARGSGATAGGPPETQYF
v_gene: TRBV5-1; d_gene: TRBD2; abundance: NA; j_gene: TRBJ2-1; CDR3nt: TGCGCCAGCAGCTTGGGCCCGGGACTAGCGGGAGGAGGTAATGAGCAGTTCTTC; CDR3aa: CASSLGPGLAGGGNEQFF
v_gene: TRBV2; d_gene: NA; abundance: NA; j_gene: TRBJ2-1; CDR3nt: TGTGCCAGCAGTGCTAACCGTCCCAATGAGCAGTTCTTC; CDR3aa: CASSANRPNEQFF
v_gene: TRBV7-7; d_gene: TRBD2; abundance: once; j_gene: TRBJ2-5; CDR3nt: TGTGCTAGCAGCTTAGTCGGGACTAGCGGGAGATCTATGGAGACCCAGTACTTC; CDR3aa: CASSLVGTSGRSMETQYF
v_gene: TRBV14; d_gene: TRBD1; abundance: NA; j_gene: TRBJ1-6; CDR3nt: TGTGCCAGCAGCCGACAGGGCTATTCACCCCTCCACTTT; CDR3aa: CASSRQGYSPLHF
v_gene: TRBV7-2; d_gene: NA; abundance: NA; j_gene: TRBJ1-1; CDR3nt: TGTGCCAGCAGCTTACTCGGGGTCACTGAAGCTTTCTTT; CDR3aa: CASSLLGVTEAFF
v_gene: TRBV2; d_gene: NA; abundance: NA; j_gene: TRBJ2-2; CDR3nt: TGTGCCAGCAGTGAAGACTACCACACCGGGGAGCTGTTTTTT; CDR3aa: CASSEDYHTGELFF
v_gene: TRBV6-4; d_gene: TRBD1; abundance: NA; j_gene: TRBJ2-4; CDR3nt: TGTGCCAGCAGTGAGGCAGGGGGTTCAAACATTCAGTACTTC; CDR3aa: CASSEAGGSNIQYF
v_gene: TRBV6-7; d_gene: NA; abundance: NA; j_gene: TRBJ2-1; CDR3nt: TGTGCCAGCAGTTATGCCCGCGGAGACAATGAGCAGTTCTTC; CDR3aa: CASSYARGDNEQFF
v_gene: TRBV10-3; d_gene: TRBD1; abundance: NA; j_gene: TRBJ2-7; CDR3nt: TGTGCCATCAGAGACCCCGGGACAGCAAGTTCCTCCTACGAGCAGTACTTC; CDR3aa: CAIRDPGTASSSYEQYF
v_gene: TRBV4-1; d_gene: TRBD2; abundance: NA; j_gene: TRBJ2-2; CDR3nt: TGCGCCAGCAGCCAGGCCCACCTCCTACTAGCGGGGGGCACCACCGGGGAGCTGTTTTTT; CDR3aa: CASSQAHLLLAGGTTGELFF
v_gene: TRBV10-3; d_gene: NA; abundance: NA; j_gene: TRBJ1-5; CDR3nt: TGTGCCATCAGCGAGGGTTCGGGAAGCAATCAGCCCCAGCATTTT; CDR3aa: CAISEGSGSNQPQHF
v_gene: TRBV7-2; d_gene: TRBD1; abundance: NA; j_gene: TRBJ1-6; CDR3nt: TGTGCCAGCAGCTTAGCCCACAGGGGCGGGTCACCCCTCCACTTT; CDR3aa: CASSLAHRGGSPLHF
v_gene: TRBV5-1; d_gene: TRBD2; abundance: NA; j_gene: TRBJ2-3; CDR3nt: TGCGCCAGCAGCCCCGGGACTACCTCTCGAGCTTCGGGCACAGATACGCAGTATTTT; CDR3aa: CASSPGTTSRASGTDTQYF
v_gene: TRBV5-1; d_gene: NA; abundance: NA; j_gene: TRBJ1-6; CDR3nt: TGCGCCAGCAGCCCCCGGACACCCAGTAATTCACCCCTCCACTTT; CDR3aa: CASSPRTPSNSPLHF
v_gene: TRBV27; d_gene: NA; abundance: NA; j_gene: TRBJ1-2; CDR3nt: TGTGCCAGCCCCGGGGGTGGCTACACCTTC; CDR3aa: CASPGGGYTF
v_gene: TRBV29-1; d_gene: TRBD2; abundance: NA; j_gene: TRBJ2-3; CDR3nt: TGCAGCGTTGAAAAGCGGGGGAAGAGCACAGATACGCAGTATTTT; CDR3aa: CSVEKRGKSTDTQYF
v_gene: TRBV25-1; d_gene: NA; abundance: once; j_gene: TRBJ2-7; CDR3nt: TGTGCCAGCAGTGGGGGCGAATCTGGACCGTCCTACGAGCAGTACTTC; CDR3aa: CASSGGESGPSYEQYF
v_gene: TRBV2; d_gene: NA; abundance: NA; j_gene: TRBJ1-3; CDR3nt: TGTGCCAGCAGGGACAGAACTTCTGGAAACACCATATATTTT; CDR3aa: CASRDRTSGNTIYF
v_gene: TRBV11-3; d_gene: TRBD1; abundance: once; j_gene: TRBJ2-1; CDR3nt: TGTGCCAGCAGATCCTCATCCGACAGGGGCAATGAGCAGTTCTTC; CDR3aa: CASRSSSDRGNEQFF
v_gene: TRBV7-9; d_gene: NA; abundance: NA; j_gene: TRBJ1-5; CDR3nt: TGTGCCAGCTTGGGGGGGCTTCAAAATCAGCCCCAGCATTTT; CDR3aa: CASLGGLQNQPQHF